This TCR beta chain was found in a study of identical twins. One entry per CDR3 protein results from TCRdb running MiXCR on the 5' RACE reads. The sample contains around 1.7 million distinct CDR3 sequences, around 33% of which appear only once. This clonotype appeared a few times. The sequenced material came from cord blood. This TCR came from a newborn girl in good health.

CDR3 residues: CASSGQGAVYGYTF. The CDR3, as DNA: TGTGCCAGCAGTGGACAGGGGGCGGTCTATGGCTACACCTTC. V is TRBV6-1 and J is TRBJ1-2; 10 bases agree with TRBD1. This CDR3 comprises 14 residues. Germline-derived CDR1 and CDR2 are MNHNS and SASEGT. The V and J ends lost 4 bases and 4 bases, in that order; junction bases with no gene match: 3.